The clone carrying this T cell receptor beta chain was detected only a few times. Its target is unknown. This specimen belongs to a study of early T cells in non-severe SARS-CoV-2 infection. In the study overall: Bulk RNA taken from unsorted whole blood was sequenced, leaving chains unpaired.

V gave up 0 bases and J gave up 4 bases, with 10 bases separating them. There are 14 residues in the CDR3. The V gene's germline CDR1 is SGHKS and CDR2 YYEKEE (reference sequence). Findings and limits, study-wide: There was a bias toward anti-spike CD8 responses in VDJdb matching, which missed private and CD4 specificities.

Individual cDNA molecules were tagged with unique molecular identifiers, the study reported. TCRdb ran MiXCR on the 5' RACE reads and lists one entry per CDR3 protein. The sample has 84,000 or so distinct CDR3 sequences; about 12% are singletons. The rearrangement joins TRBV5-5 to TRBJ1-2; a weak D match, TRBD1 (5 bases). The source of this sequence is an adult who was a healthcare worker with PCR-confirmed SARS-CoV-2 infection or an uninfected control (not recorded which). The sequencing input was whole blood. CDR3 protein: CASSLDTGFYGYTF. The CDR3 coding sequence is TGTGCCAGCAGCTTGGATACAGGATTCTATGGCTACACCTTC.